These 2 T cell receptor beta chains share one sample of origin, sequenced in a study of cytomegalovirus exposure and HLA in healthy donors. Data came from immunoSEQ multiplex PCR; TCRdb stores just in-frame clones and leaves some out. The sample lists 150,000 to 200,000 clones; about 86% were seen once. The sample consisted of PBMCs. Receptor source: a woman between 18 and 30 years old in good health and CMV-seronegative.

The chain has TRBV7-2 and TRBJ1-4; D remains unclear. The CDR3 has 16 residues. CDR1 is SGHTA, CDR2 FQGNSA, per germline. V was pared by 0 bases and J by 0 bases, with 8 bases between. Here the CDR3 reads CASSLAAGSTNEKLFF. In nucleotides, the CDR3 is TGTGCCAGCAGCTTAGCGGCAGGATCAACTAATGAAAAACTGTTTTTT.

The V gene is TRBV6-1, the J gene TRBJ2-5, with D possibly TRBD1 on 6 matching bases. CDR1 and CDR2 from the germline V gene are MNHNS and SASEGT. This CDR3 spans 13 amino acids. V lost 6 bases to trimming and J lost 4 bases, with 12 bases between them. The CDR3 sequence: CASRGTLGETQYF. As DNA, the CDR3 is TGTGCCAGCAGAGGGACACTCGGAGAGACCCAGTACTTC.